One and the same sample provided the 3 T cell receptor beta chains below, sequenced in a study of post-analysis software for immune sequencing data. Broader study findings: The study found TRBV5-6, TRBV5-1 and TRBV20-1 among a handful of TRBV segments more frequent in patients than controls.

The TCR beta cDNA libraries carried unique molecular identifiers. Via MiXCR, TCRdb re-called the PCR reads, giving one row per CDR3 protein. The sample includes about 260,000 distinct CDR3 sequences, 35% to 40% of them seen just once. For these receptors, no antigen is known. The sequenced sample consisted of blood. The source of these receptors is a girl aged 5-17 years with multiple sclerosis.

This clonotype came up a few times. CDR3 in amino acids: CASSEPTGGPSLYEQYF. In DNA, the CDR3 is TGTGCCAGCAGCGAACCAACAGGGGGTCCAAGCTTGTACGAGCAGTACTTC. The gene calls are TRBV7-2 and TRBJ2-7, with 8 bases matching TRBD1. V lost 5 bases to trimming and J lost 4 bases; unmatched junction nucleotides: 16. The length of the CDR3 is 17 residues. Germline CDR1 SGHTA, CDR2 FQGNSA.

In regard to this clonotype: Since a much larger clone is just one base distant, this may be a read error. This chain joins TRBV5-1 and TRBJ2-1; the D is unclear. Looked up from germline, CDR1 is SGHRS and CDR2 is YFSETQ. The CDR3 covers 14 residues. CDR3 amino acids: CASNLDPAYNEQFF. CDR3 sequence (DNA): TGCGCCAGCAACTTGGACCCAGCATACAATGAGCAGTTCTTC.

The sample holds a few counts of this clonotype. V is TRBV28 and J is TRBJ2-7; D gene uncertain. V was clipped by 8 bases and J by 0 bases, with 5 bases between them. Germline lookup yields CDR1 MDHEN and CDR2 SYDVKM. CDR3 length: 11 residues. The CDR3 protein is CASASSYEQYF. As DNA, the CDR3 is TGTGCCAGCGCATCCTCCTACGAGCAGTACTTC.